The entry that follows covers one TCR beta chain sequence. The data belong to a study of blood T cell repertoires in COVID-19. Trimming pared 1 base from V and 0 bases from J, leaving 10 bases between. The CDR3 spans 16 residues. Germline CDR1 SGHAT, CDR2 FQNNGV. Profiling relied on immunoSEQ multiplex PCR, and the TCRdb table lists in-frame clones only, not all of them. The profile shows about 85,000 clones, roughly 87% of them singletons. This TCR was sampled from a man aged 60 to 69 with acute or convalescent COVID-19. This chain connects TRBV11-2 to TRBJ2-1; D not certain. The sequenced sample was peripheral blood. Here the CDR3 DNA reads TGTGCCAGCAGCTTAGTCGCAGGCGTCTCCTACAATGAGCAGTTCTTC. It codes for CASSLVAGVSYNEQFF.